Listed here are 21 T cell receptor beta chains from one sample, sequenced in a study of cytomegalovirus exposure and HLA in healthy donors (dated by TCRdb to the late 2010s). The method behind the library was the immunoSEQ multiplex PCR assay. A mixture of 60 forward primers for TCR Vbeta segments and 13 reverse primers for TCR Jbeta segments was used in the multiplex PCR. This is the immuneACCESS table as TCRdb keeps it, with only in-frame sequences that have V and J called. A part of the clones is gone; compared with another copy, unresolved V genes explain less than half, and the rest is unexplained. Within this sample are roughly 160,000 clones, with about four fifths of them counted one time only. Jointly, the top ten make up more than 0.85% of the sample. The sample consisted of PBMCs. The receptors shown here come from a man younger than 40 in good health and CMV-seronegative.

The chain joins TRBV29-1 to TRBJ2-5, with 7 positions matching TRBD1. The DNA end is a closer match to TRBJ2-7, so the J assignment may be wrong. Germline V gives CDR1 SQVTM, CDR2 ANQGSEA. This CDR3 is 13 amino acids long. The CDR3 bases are TGCAGCGTGATCTCCAGGGGGACCTACGAGCAGTACTTC. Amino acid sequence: CSVISRGTYEQYF.

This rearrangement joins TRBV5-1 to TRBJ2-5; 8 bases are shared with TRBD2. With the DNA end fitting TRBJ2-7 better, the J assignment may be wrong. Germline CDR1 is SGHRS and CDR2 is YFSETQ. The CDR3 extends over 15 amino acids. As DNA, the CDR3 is TGCGCCAGCAGCTTGGCTACTAGCGGCGTGGACGAGCAGTACTTC. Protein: CASSLATSGVDEQYF.

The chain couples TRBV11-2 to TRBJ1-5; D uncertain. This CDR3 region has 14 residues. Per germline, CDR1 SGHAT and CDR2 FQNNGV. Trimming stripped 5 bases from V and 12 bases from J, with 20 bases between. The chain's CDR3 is CASSEAGYGARQHF. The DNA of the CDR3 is TGTGCCAGCAGCGAAGCGGGGTATGGTGCTCGCCAGCATTTT.

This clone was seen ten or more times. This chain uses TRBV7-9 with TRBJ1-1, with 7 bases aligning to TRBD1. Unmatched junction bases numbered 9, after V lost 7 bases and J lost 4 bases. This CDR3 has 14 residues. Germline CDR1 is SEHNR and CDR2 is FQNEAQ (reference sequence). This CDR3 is CASTPGGLGTEAFF. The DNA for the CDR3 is TGTGCCAGCACCCCAGGGGGACTAGGCACTGAAGCTTTCTTT.

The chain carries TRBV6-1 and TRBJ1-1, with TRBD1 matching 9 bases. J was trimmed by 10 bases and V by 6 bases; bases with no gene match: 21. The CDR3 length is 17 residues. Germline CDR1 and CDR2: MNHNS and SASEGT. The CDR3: CASSERLPGDRASGAFF. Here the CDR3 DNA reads TGTGCCAGCAGCGAACGTCTACCTGGGGACAGGGCCTCGGGAGCTTTCTTT.

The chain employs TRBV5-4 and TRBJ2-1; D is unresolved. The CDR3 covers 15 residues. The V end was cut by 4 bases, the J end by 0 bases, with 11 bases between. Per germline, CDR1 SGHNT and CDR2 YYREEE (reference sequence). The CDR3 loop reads CASSPPSSSYNEQFF. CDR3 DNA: TGTGCCAGCAGCCCCCCGTCTTCCTCCTACAATGAGCAGTTCTTC.

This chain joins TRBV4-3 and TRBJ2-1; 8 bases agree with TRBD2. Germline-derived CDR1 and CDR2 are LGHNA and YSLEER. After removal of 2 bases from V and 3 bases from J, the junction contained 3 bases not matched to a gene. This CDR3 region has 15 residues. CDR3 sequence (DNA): TGCGCCAGCAGCCAAACTAGCGGAGGCTACAATGAGCAGTTCTTC. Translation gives CASSQTSGGYNEQFF.

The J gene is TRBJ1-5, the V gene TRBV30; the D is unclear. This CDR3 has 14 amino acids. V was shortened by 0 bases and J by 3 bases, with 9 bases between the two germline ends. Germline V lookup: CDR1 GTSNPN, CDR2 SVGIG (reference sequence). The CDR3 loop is CAWSVGMNNQPQHF. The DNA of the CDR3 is TGTGCCTGGAGTGTTGGCATGAACAATCAGCCCCAGCATTTT. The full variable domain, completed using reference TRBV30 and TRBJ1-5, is SQTIHQWPATLVQPVGSPLSLECTVEGTSNPNLYWYRQAAGRGLQLLFYSVGIGQISSEVPQNLSASRPQDRQFILSSKKLLLSDSGFYLCAWSVGMNNQPQHFGDGTRLSIL.

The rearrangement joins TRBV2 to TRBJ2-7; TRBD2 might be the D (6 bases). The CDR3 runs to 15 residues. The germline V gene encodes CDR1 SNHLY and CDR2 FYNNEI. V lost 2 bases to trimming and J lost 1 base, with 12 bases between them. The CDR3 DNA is TGTGCCAGCAGTGAAATAGCGCGGGGATCCTACGAGCAGTACTTC. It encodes CASSEIARGSYEQYF.

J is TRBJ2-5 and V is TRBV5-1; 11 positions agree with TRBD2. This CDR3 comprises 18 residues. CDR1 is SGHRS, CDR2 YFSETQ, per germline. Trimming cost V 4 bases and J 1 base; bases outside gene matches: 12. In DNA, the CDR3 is TGCGCCAGCAGCGCACAAATACTAGCGGGGGACTCCCAAGAGACCCAGTACTTC. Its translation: CASSAQILAGDSQETQYF.

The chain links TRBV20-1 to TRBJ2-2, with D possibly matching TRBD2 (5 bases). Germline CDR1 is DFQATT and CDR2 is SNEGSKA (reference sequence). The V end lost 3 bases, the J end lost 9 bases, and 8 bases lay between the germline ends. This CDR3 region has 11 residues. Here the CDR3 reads CSASLARELFF. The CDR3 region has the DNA TGCAGTGCTAGCCTAGCTCGGGAGCTGTTTTTT.

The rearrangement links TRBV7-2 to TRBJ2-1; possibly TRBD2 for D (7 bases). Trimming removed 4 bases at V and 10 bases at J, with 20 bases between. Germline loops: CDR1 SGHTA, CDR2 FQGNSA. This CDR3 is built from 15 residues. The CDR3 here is CASSSPGGPIQEQFF. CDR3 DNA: TGTGCCAGCAGCTCGCCCGGGGGGCCAATCCAGGAGCAGTTCTTC.

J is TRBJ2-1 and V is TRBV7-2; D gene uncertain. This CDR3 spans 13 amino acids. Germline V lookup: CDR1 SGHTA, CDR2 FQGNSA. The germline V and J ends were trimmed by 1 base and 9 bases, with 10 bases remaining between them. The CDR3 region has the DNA TGTGCCAGCAGCTTAGAGAGCGTTGGTGAGCAGTTCTTC. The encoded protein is CASSLESVGEQFF.

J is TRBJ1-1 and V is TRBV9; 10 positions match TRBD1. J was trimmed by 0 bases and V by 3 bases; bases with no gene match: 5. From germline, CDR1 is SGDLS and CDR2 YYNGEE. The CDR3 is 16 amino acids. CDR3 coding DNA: TGTGCCAGCAGCGGTCTAGGGACAGGGGTGAACACTGAAGCTTTCTTT. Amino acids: CASSGLGTGVNTEAFF.

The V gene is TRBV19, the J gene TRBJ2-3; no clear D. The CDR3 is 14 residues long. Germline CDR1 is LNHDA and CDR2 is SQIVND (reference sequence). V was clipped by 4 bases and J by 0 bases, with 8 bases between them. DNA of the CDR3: TGTGCCAGTAGTACTACAGCAAGCACAGATACGCAGTATTTT. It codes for CASSTTASTDTQYF.

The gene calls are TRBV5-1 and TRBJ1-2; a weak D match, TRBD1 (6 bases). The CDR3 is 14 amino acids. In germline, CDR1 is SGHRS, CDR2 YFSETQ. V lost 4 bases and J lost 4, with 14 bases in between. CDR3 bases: TGCGCCAGCAGCCTACAATGGGGGCCCTATGGCTACACCTTC. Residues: CASSLQWGPYGYTF.

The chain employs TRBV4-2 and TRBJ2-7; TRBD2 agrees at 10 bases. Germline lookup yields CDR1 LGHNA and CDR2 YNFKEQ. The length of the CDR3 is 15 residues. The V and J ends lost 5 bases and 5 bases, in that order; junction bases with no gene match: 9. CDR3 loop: CASSGPSGRGHEQYF. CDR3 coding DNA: TGTGCCAGCAGCGGGCCTAGCGGGAGAGGCCACGAGCAGTACTTC.

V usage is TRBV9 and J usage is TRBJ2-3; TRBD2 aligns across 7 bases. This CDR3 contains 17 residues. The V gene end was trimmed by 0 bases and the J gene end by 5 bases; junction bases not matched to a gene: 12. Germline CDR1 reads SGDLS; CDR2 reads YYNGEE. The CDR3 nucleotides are TGTGCCAGCAGCGTAGAAAGCAGCGGGACCCTCAGAGATACGCAGTATTTT. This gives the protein CASSVESSGTLRDTQYF.

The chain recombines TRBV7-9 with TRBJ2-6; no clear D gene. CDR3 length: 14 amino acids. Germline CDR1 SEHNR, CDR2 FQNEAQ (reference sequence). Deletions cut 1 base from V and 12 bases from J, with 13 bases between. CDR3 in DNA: TGTGCCAGCAGCTTAGGCGGCAGTTTCCCCGTCCTGACTTTC. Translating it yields CASSLGGSFPVLTF.

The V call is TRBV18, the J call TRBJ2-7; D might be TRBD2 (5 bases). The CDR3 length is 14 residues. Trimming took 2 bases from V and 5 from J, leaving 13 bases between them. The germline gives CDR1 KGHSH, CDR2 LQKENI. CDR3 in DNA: TGTGCCAGCTCACCAATCGGGATGTACGACGAGCAGTACTTC. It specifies CASSPIGMYDEQYF. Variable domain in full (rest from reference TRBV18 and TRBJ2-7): NAGVMQNPRHLVRRRGQEARLRCSPMKGHSHVYWYRQLPEEGLKFMVYLQKENIIDESGMPKERFSAEFPKEGPSILRIQQVVRGDSAAYFCASSPIGMYDEQYFGPGTRLTVT.

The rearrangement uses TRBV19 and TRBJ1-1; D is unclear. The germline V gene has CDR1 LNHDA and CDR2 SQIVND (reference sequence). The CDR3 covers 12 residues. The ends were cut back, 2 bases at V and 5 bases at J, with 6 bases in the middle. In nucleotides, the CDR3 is TGTGCCAGTAGTATAACTCCGACTGAAGCTTTCTTT. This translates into CASSITPTEAFF.